This T cell receptor (beta chain) was obtained from a study of regulatory T cells in long-lasting Graves disease. Described time point: newly diagnosed GD, antithyroid drugs for less than 3 months. Extracted PBMC RNA gave rise to the TCR library. The V and J ends lost 6 bases and 5 bases respectively, with 14 bases between them. The CDR3 totals 14 residues. Construction of the TCR beta libraries employed iRepertoire HTBI primers in conjunction with Arm-PCR of CDR3 regions. TCRdb used MiXCR to reprocess the multiplex PCR reads, holding one entry per CDR3 protein. This sample has roughly 530,000 distinct CDR3 sequences, with about 15% found just once. This clonotype has at least ten counts. The same sample was also studied in work on T cells in Graves' hyperthyroidism and ophthalmopathy.

The sequence was collected from a woman aged 40 to 65 with Graves disease. Source: peripheral blood mononuclear cells (PBMCs), taken at new diagnosis, from a patient treated with antithyroid drugs. J is TRBJ1-5 and V is TRBV12-3 or TRBV12-4, with unresolved D. CDR3 loop: CASRIGSADQPQHF. In DNA, the CDR3 is TGTGCCAGCAGAATAGGGAGCGCTGATCAGCCCCAGCATTTT.